What follows are 2 T cell receptor beta chains derived from one specimen sequenced in a study of blood T cells in healthy people across ages (dated by TCRdb to the mid-2010s). The library relied on 5' RACE. For sequencing, an Illumina HiSeq 2500 was employed. A second PCR of about 6 to 11 cycles was performed with a sample-barcoded 5' primer and a J-beta primer mix. TCRdb reran the public reads through fastp at Q25 and MiXCR, keeping productive beta chains. Every CDR3 protein is listed once, alongside the most common genes and DNA of its rows. This sample holds some 850,000 distinct CDR3 sequences; under 30% were observed only once. The ten largest clones represent 3% of the sample. In addition, the sample was reused for a study of T cells of mothers and their children.

The specimen sequenced was blood. Every receptor here comes from a boy between 10 and 17 years old in good health.

This clonotype has a handful of counts. The chain combines TRBV20-1 with TRBJ2-7; 7 bases fit TRBD1. Germline V gives CDR1 DFQATT, CDR2 SNEGSKA (reference sequence). The CDR3 totals 17 residues. Trimming cost V 0 bases and J 0 bases; bases outside gene matches: 11. CDR3 in DNA: TGCAGTGCTAGAGATCCTCGGTTAGGACAGGACTCCTACGAGCAGTACTTC. Translated: CSARDPRLGQDSYEQYF.

The chain links TRBV2 to TRBJ2-1; D gene ambiguous. The J call may be wrong; the DNA end is better matched by TRBJ2-5. Germline-derived CDR1 and CDR2 are SNHLY and FYNNEI. The CDR3 length is 15 residues. For the CDR3, the DNA is TGTGCCAGCAGTGTGAACTATGGGGTTGGAGAGACCCAGTACTTC. Protein sequence: CASSVNYGVGETQYF.